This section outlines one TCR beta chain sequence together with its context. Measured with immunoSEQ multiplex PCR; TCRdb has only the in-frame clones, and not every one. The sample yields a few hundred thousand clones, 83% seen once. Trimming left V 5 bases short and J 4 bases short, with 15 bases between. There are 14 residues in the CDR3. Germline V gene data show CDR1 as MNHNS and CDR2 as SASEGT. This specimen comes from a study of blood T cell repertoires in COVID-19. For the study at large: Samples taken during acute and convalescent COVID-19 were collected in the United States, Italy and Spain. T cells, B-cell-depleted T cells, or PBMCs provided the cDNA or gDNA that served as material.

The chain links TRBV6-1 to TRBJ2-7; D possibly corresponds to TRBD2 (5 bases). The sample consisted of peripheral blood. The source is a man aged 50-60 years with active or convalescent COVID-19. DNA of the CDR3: TGTGCCAGCAGTACTAGGGATACGCCTTACGAGCAGTACTTC. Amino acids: CASSTRDTPYEQYF.